In this sample, the clone carrying this T cell receptor (beta chain) turned up many times. What it recognizes is unknown. CDR3 length: 16 amino acids. The germline CDR1 and CDR2 sequences are SQVTM and ANQGSEA. V was clipped by 3 bases and J by 5 bases; unmatched bases: 14. Preparation of the TCRbeta library involved a method that used unique molecular identifiers. TCRdb re-analysed the PCR reads in MiXCR, keeping a single row per CDR3 protein. The sample contains 150,000 to 250,000 distinct CDR3 sequences, 5.5% to 7% of which appear only once. This sample was included in a study of T-cell reconstitution after alpha-beta-depleted transplantation in children. Points from the study as a whole: TCRbeta diversity was high at day 60 in some patients (a result of surviving recipient T cells and thymic progenitors). A year had passed since transplant, and T-cell counts and diversity by then came mostly from newly produced T cells.

Specimen: PBMCs, collected before TCRalphabeta/CD19-depleted stem cell transplant. The sequence was obtained from a girl under two years old with combined immunodeficiency, due to receive a stem cell transplant. V usage is TRBV29-1 and J usage is TRBJ2-5; 8 bases are shared with TRBD2. This chain's CDR3 is CSVEPRKSGRTETQYF. CDR3 DNA: TGCAGCGTTGAGCCCAGAAAAAGCGGGAGAACCGAGACCCAGTACTTC.